This passage covers 7 T cell receptor beta chains from one sample sequenced in a study of CD4 T cells in relation to SARS-CoV-2 and coronaviruses. For these TCRs, the target antigens are not known. Assay used: immunoSEQ multiplex PCR; TCRdb lists only in-frame clones, some missing. The sample has some 37,000 clones, 77% seen once. The sample comprised memory CD4+ T cells from PBMCs, cultured in vitro. The source of these receptors is an adult with COVID-19.

This chain links TRBV2 with TRBJ1-3, with D unclear. Germline CDR1 is SNHLY and CDR2 is FYNNEI. V lost 0 bases to trimming and J lost 4 bases, with 7 bases between them. The CDR3 consists of 14 residues. The CDR3 loop is CASSEAIQGNTIYF. Here the CDR3 DNA reads TGTGCCAGCAGTGAAGCCATTCAGGGAAACACCATATATTTT.

This rearrangement joins TRBV9 to TRBJ2-5; a weak D match, TRBD1 (7 bases). The CDR3 is 15 amino acids. Germline CDR1 and CDR2: SGDLS and YYNGEE. Trimming took 3 bases from V and 4 from J, leaving 16 bases between them. The CDR3 protein is CASSAQPQGGETQYF. CDR3 DNA sequence: TGTGCCAGCAGCGCTCAACCCCAGGGGGGAGAGACCCAGTACTTC.

In nucleotides, the CDR3 is TGTGCCAGCAGCCCCGGGGAGGTGTACAATGAGCAGTTCTTC. Translating it yields CASSPGEVYNEQFF. The V and J genes are TRBV13 and TRBJ2-1; the D gene is possibly TRBD2 (6 bases). Trimming stripped 5 bases from V and 4 bases from J, with 12 bases between. This CDR3 is 14 amino acids long. Looked up from germline, CDR1 is PRHDT and CDR2 is FYEKMQ (reference sequence). The whole variable domain, filled in from reference TRBV13 and TRBJ2-1, reads AAGVIQSPRHLIKEKRETATLKCYPIPRHDTVYWYQQGPGQDPQFLISFYEKMQSDKGSIPDRFSAQQFSDYHSELNMSSLELGDSALYFCASSPGEVYNEQFFGPGTRLTVL.

For this clone: Other DNA sequences in the sample encode the same CDR3. This chain uses TRBV18 with TRBJ2-5; D is ambiguous. Germline loops: CDR1 KGHSH, CDR2 LQKENI. The CDR3 has 11 residues. Deletions cut 2 bases from V and 3 bases from J, with 1 base between. CDR3 region: CASSPEETQYF. The CDR3 nucleotides read TGTGCCAGCTCACCAGAAGAGACCCAGTACTTC.

The CDR3 nucleotides are TGTGCCAGCAGTGAATGGTATAGCGGCGTCTCCTACAATGAGCAGTTCTTC. Translation gives CASSEWYSGVSYNEQFF. V is TRBV25-1 and J is TRBJ2-1, with a tentative D call TRBD2 (6 bases). Trimming took 1 base from V and 0 from J, leaving 13 bases between them. The CDR3 extends over 17 amino acids. CDR1 is MGHDK and CDR2 is SYGVNS in the germline V gene. Combining the CDR3 with reference TRBV25-1 and TRBJ2-1 gives the whole variable domain EADIYQTPRYLVIGTGKKITLECSQTMGHDKMYWYQQDPGMELHLIHYSYGVNSTEKGDLSSESTVSRIRTEHFPLTLESARPSHTSQYLCASSEWYSGVSYNEQFFGPGTRLTVL.

This clone was detected only a few times. V is TRBV7-2 and J is TRBJ1-2; no reliable D call. Between the trimmed V and J ends, which lost 0 bases and 0 bases, there was a span of 14 bases. Looked up from germline, CDR1 is SGHTA and CDR2 is FQGNSA. The CDR3 extends over 17 amino acids. The CDR3 DNA reads TGTGCCAGCAGCTTAGCGACCCCTGGGCAGACTAACTATGGCTACACCTTC. It encodes CASSLATPGQTNYGYTF.

The chain links TRBV28 to TRBJ2-7; the match to TRBD1 covers 8 bases. V gave up 5 bases and J gave up 0 bases; unmatched junction bases: 9. The CDR3 covers 16 residues. In germline, CDR1 is MDHEN, CDR2 SYDVKM. The chain's CDR3 is CASSGRGTGYSYEQYF. The CDR3 coding sequence is TGTGCCAGCAGTGGTCGGGGGACAGGTTACTCCTACGAGCAGTACTTC.